Presented here are 6 T cell receptor beta chains from one specimen sequenced in a study of CD8+ T cells in alopecia areata. Investigators isolated RNA and reverse transcribed it into cDNA to act as the sequencing template. Only in-frame clones appear in the TCRdb table, and some are missing; sequencing was by immunoSEQ multiplex PCR. The data contain 200,000 to 250,000 clones, 64% of them seen just once; the ten biggest clones take up around 4.3%. The treatment here: oral pan-JAK inhibitor, 5-10 mg twice daily. The sample in question was CD4+ T cells sorted from blood, obtained at week 4, from a patient treated with tofacitinib. Source of these receptors: a human donor with alopecia areata.

The rearrangement links TRBV30 to TRBJ2-7; D is unclear. This CDR3 is built from 11 residues. The V gene lost 4 bases and the J gene lost 4 bases, with 8 bases spanning the gap. Germline V gene data show CDR1 as GTSNPN and CDR2 as SVGIG (reference sequence). The CDR3 sequence is CAWTRLYEQYF. The CDR3 region has the DNA TGTGCCTGGACAAGATTATACGAGCAGTACTTC.

A single count supports this clone. The genes are TRBV12-5 and TRBJ2-5, with 13 bases that match TRBD2. The V and J ends lost 1 base and 6 bases, in that order; junction bases with no gene match: 14. The CDR3 length is 19 residues. Germline V lookup: CDR1 LGHNT, CDR2 FRNRAP. The CDR3 here is CASGLDTSGGADIVKTQYF. In DNA form, the CDR3 reads TGTGCTAGTGGTTTGGATACTAGCGGGGGGGCTGACATAGTTAAGACCCAGTACTTC.

The V and J genes are TRBV29-1 and TRBJ1-2; no clear D. Germline V gene lookup returns CDR1 SQVTM and CDR2 ANQGSEA. V lost 6 bases to trimming and J lost 8 bases, with 10 bases between them. The CDR3 has 10 residues. The CDR3 is CSVSRPGYTF. The CDR3 coding sequence is TGCAGCGTCTCTCGCCCGGGCTACACCTTC.

This clone was seen a handful of times. The rearrangement uses TRBV28 and TRBJ1-1; no clear D gene. The germline V gene encodes CDR1 MDHEN and CDR2 SYDVKM. Trimming removed 6 bases at V and 1 base at J, with 6 bases between. This CDR3 has 12 residues. The CDR3 bases are TGTGCCAGCAGAGCACCGAACACTGAAGCTTTCTTT. Its translation: CASRAPNTEAFF.

The chain is built from TRBV5-1 and TRBJ1-1, with D possibly matching TRBD1 (5 bases). The CDR3 runs 13 residues. Germline loops: CDR1 SGHRS, CDR2 YFSETQ. The V gene lost 4 bases and the J gene lost 5 bases, with 12 bases spanning the gap. The CDR3 region is CASSLSGGTEAFF. As DNA, the CDR3 is TGCGCCAGCAGCCTATCTGGGGGGACTGAAGCTTTCTTT.

This chain connects TRBV30 to TRBJ1-2; tentative D call: TRBD1 (6 bases). The CDR3 spans 12 residues. Germline V gene sequence: CDR1 GTSNPN, CDR2 SVGIG (reference sequence). V lost 8 bases, J lost 4 bases, and 14 bases lay in between. The DNA of the CDR3 is TGTGCCACAGTACAGGGCCTCTATGGCTACACCTTC. This sequence encodes CATVQGLYGYTF.